Listed below are T cell receptor beta chains from one sample, sequenced in a study of shared clonotypes between healthy human individuals. Generated by immunoSEQ multiplex PCR, the TCRdb table keeps only in-frame clones and is missing some. The sample gives over a million clones, around 78% of which show up once; roughly 0.57% is in the top ten. The sequenced sample consisted of memory CD4+ T cells from PBMCs. These receptors came from a man between 18 and 29 years old in good health. Some clones in this sample may be carry-over from other donors' samples. CDR3s leave out the opening cysteine and the closing phenylalanine or tryptophan.

V	length	J	CDR3
TRBV19	11	TRBJ2-5	ASSNRVRQTQY
TRBV7-2	13	TRBJ2-3	ASSPDRVRADTQY
TRBV18	13	TRBJ2-1	ASSPGTGAAGEQF
TRBV9	15	TRBJ1-5	ASSTRKTGAGNQPQH
TRBV30	11	TRBJ1-1	AWSTWGNTEAF
TRBV28	13	TRBJ2-1	ASKFSRAGRSEQF
TRBV7-2	13	TRBJ2-1	ASSLSRPNPDEQF
TRBV28	12	TRBJ2-5	ASSKAGDGETQY
TRBV18	11	TRBJ1-2	ASQGVVDYGYT
TRBV19	11	TRBJ2-5	ASSIQGTETQY
TRBV6-5	13	TRBJ1-2	ASSYSKADFYGYT
TRBV5-4	11	TRBJ1-1	ASRPDRGAEAF
TRBV9	13	TRBJ2-1	ASSALAGNYNEQF
TRBV9	12	TRBJ2-1	ASSVDHRKGEQF
TRBV20-1	9	TRBJ1-1	SARLNTEAF
TRBV2	15	TRBJ2-2	ASEGQFFAGGAGELF
TRBV10-3	11	TRBJ1-1	AISGQSNTEAS